This passage covers 14 T cell receptor beta chains from one sample sequenced in a study of T cell responses to AZD1222 COVID-19 vaccine. Here immunoSEQ multiplex PCR was the method, and the copy in TCRdb shows in-frame clones only, minus some. The sample carries around 180,000 clones, around 90% recorded once. The sequencing here drew on peripheral blood, taken on day 0 of AZD1222 vaccination. Receptors originate from an adult in good health.

The chain couples TRBV5-1 to TRBJ1-6; D unclear. Germline V gene lookup returns CDR1 SGHRS and CDR2 YFSETQ. CDR3 size: 15 residues. V lost 0 bases, J lost 3 bases, and 7 bases lay in between. The CDR3 region is CASSLGQIYNSPLHF. The DNA of the CDR3 is TGCGCCAGCAGCTTGGGACAAATCTATAATTCACCCCTCCACTTT.

The V call is TRBV27, the J call TRBJ1-1; D call uncertain. The CDR3 covers 14 residues. Per the germline V gene, CDR1 is MNHEY and CDR2 is SMNVEV (reference sequence). V was clipped by 4 bases and J by 1 base, with 10 bases between them. CDR3 in amino acids: CASSSQNRNTEAFF. For the CDR3, the DNA is TGTGCCAGCAGTTCACAAAATAGGAACACTGAAGCTTTCTTT.

CDR3 sequence: CASSLGGLGLDTQYF. CDR3 nucleotides: TGTGCCAGCAGCTTAGGGGGCCTTGGGCTGGATACGCAGTATTTT. The chain uses TRBV11-3 and TRBJ2-3, with D possibly TRBD1 on 5 matching bases. Germline lookup yields CDR1 SGHNT and CDR2 YENEEA. The CDR3 runs to 15 residues. Trimming pared 1 base from V and 6 bases from J, leaving 14 bases between.

This clone appeared a single time. V gene TRBV11-1 combines with J gene TRBJ2-2, with D uncertain. Trimming took 5 bases from V and 5 from J, leaving 6 bases between them. The CDR3 is 12 amino acids. CDR1 and CDR2 (germline): SGHAT, FQDESV (reference sequence). This CDR3 is CASSPRTGELFF. CDR3 bases: TGTGCCAGCAGCCCTCGGACCGGGGAGCTGTTTTTT.

The chain links TRBV9 to TRBJ1-1; D might be TRBD1 (6 bases). Per the germline V gene, CDR1 is SGDLS and CDR2 is YYNGEE. The V end lost 1 base, the J end lost 0 bases, and 13 bases lay between the germline ends. The length of the CDR3 is 16 residues. The CDR3 sequence is CASSVSTGLMNTEAFF. DNA of the CDR3: TGTGCCAGCAGCGTATCGACAGGTCTCATGAACACTGAAGCTTTCTTT.

The gene calls are TRBV28 and TRBJ1-2; no reliable D call. Trimming removed 6 bases at V and 0 bases at J, with 8 bases between. The CDR3 has 13 amino acids. The germline V gene has CDR1 MDHEN and CDR2 SYDVKM. The CDR3 loop reads CASRLTANYGYTF. The CDR3 DNA reads as TGTGCCAGCAGGCTTACAGCTAACTATGGCTACACCTTC.

The chain couples TRBV5-1 to TRBJ1-4; 12 bases map to TRBD1. CDR3 length equals 15 residues. The germline V gene has CDR1 SGHRS and CDR2 YFSETQ. V shed 3 bases, J shed 8 bases, and the junction held 5 bases outside the gene matches. Written as DNA, the CDR3 is TGCGCCAGCAGCTCTGTCGGGACAGGGGGCGAAAAACTGTTTTTT. Its protein is CASSSVGTGGEKLFF.

The genes are TRBV6-5 and TRBJ1-1, with D hard to call. CDR1 MNHEY and CDR2 SVGAGI come from the germline V gene. The ends were cut back, 7 bases at V and 6 bases at J, with 18 bases in the middle. The CDR3 totals 14 residues. The CDR3 DNA follows: TGTGCCAGCACCCACAAGGGTTGGAGCTCTGAAGCTTTCTTT. Protein: CASTHKGWSSEAFF.

This clone was found a few times. This chain links TRBV14 with TRBJ1-1, with D hard to call. V lost 3 bases to trimming and J lost 3 bases, with 5 bases between them. Per the germline V gene, CDR1 is SGHDN and CDR2 is FVKESK. The CDR3 is made up of 12 amino acids. CDR3 region: CASSHSHTEAFF. DNA of the CDR3: TGTGCCAGCAGCCACTCTCACACTGAAGCTTTCTTT.

The gene calls are TRBV12-5 and TRBJ1-1; possibly TRBD1 for D (5 bases). Germline values: CDR1 LGHNT, CDR2 FRNRAP. The CDR3 has 12 amino acids. The CDR3 DNA sequence: TGTGGCTCGCAGGGCCAGAGCAATGAAGCTTTCTTT. Its translation: CGSQGQSNEAFF.

This clone has only a few counts. The V gene is TRBV2, the J gene TRBJ2-7, with D hard to call. Trimming shortened V by 6 bases and J by 6 bases, and 12 bases separated the two germline ends. CDR3 length equals 12 residues. The germline V gene has CDR1 SNHLY and CDR2 FYNNEI. The CDR3 here is CASRGNMGEQYF. CDR3 DNA: TGTGCCAGCAGGGGGAACATGGGCGAGCAGTACTTC. The full variable domain, completed using reference TRBV2 and TRBJ2-7, is EPEVTQTPSHQVTQMGQEVILRCVPISNHLYFYWYRQILGQKVEFLVSFYNNEISEKSEIFDDQFSVERPDGSNFTLKIRSTKLEDSAMYFCASRGNMGEQYFGPGTRLTVT.

DNA of the CDR3: TGTGCCAGTAGTATCTACCAGACCGGGACAGGGGGTATTAATTCACCCCTCCACTTT. Amino acids: CASSIYQTGTGGINSPLHF. The chain links TRBV19 to TRBJ1-6; 11 positions match TRBD1. The CDR3 extends over 19 amino acids. Germline V CDR1 and CDR2: LNHDA, SQIVND (reference sequence). With V trimmed by 3 bases and J by 6 bases, 13 bases remained unmatched.

This chain links TRBV5-5 with TRBJ1-1, with D unresolved. Germline-derived CDR1 and CDR2 are SGHKS and YYEKEE (reference sequence). The V and J ends lost 4 bases and 4 bases respectively, with 11 bases between them. CDR3 length: 13 amino acids. The CDR3 sequence is CASSDRVATEAFF. CDR3 bases: TGTGCCAGCAGCGATAGGGTAGCCACTGAAGCTTTCTTT.

The chain links TRBV14 to TRBJ2-7; 11 positions agree with TRBD2. CDR3 length: 15 residues. J lost 5 bases, V lost 6 bases, and 9 bases had no gene match. Germline assignment: CDR1 SGHDN and CDR2 FVKESK. In DNA, the CDR3 is TGTGCCAGCAGTCATCTAGCGGGAGGAAGACACGAGCAGTACTTC. This codes for CASSHLAGGRHEQYF.